These 21 T cell receptor beta chains were sequenced from one sample in a study of blood T cell repertoires in COVID-19. TCRdb's table, derived via immunoSEQ multiplex PCR, lists solely in-frame clones and lacks some. The sample lists some 150,000 clones, 70% to 90% occurring once. Sequences were obtained from peripheral blood. The receptors here all came from a man in his sixties or seventies with acute or convalescent COVID-19.

The rearrangement uses TRBV2 and TRBJ2-1; 8 bases are a match to TRBD2. The V and J ends lost 2 bases and 4 bases, in that order; junction bases with no gene match: 7. The germline V gene has CDR1 SNHLY and CDR2 FYNNEI. The CDR3 is 16 amino acids. The CDR3 spells CASSERVVAGYNEQFF. CDR3 DNA: TGTGCCAGCAGTGAACGGGTGGTAGCGGGATACAATGAGCAGTTCTTC.

The chain joins TRBV21-1 to TRBJ2-1; the D call in the table, TRBD2, was not verified against the DNA. TRBV21-1 is designated a pseudogene. The CDR3 runs 17 residues. The CDR3 sequence: CASSKARQREGSNEQFF. The CDR3 region has the DNA TGTGCCAGCAGCAAAGCGCGCCAGCGGGAGGGTAGCAATGAGCAGTTCTTC.

V and J are TRBV5-1 and TRBJ2-7, with D tentatively TRBD2 (6 bases). With 0 bases removed from V and 1 base from J, the gap between germline ends came to 11 bases. The CDR3 length is 15 residues. Germline CDR1 is SGHRS and CDR2 is YFSETQ. CDR3 sequence (DNA): TGCGCCAGCAGCTTGGTCCTCGGGGGATCCTACGAGCAGTACTTC. Residues: CASSLVLGGSYEQYF.

The rearrangement joins TRBV7-9 to TRBJ2-1; 8 bases match TRBD2. CDR3 size: 16 residues. V gave up 7 bases and J gave up 4 bases; unmatched junction bases: 12. Germline CDR1 and CDR2: SEHNR and FQNEAQ (reference sequence). CDR3: CASTIIQAGAYNEQFF. The CDR3, as DNA: TGTGCCAGCACCATCATCCAAGCGGGGGCTTACAATGAGCAGTTCTTC.

This chain uses TRBV6-2 or TRBV6-3 with TRBJ2-7; the match to TRBD2 covers 9 bases. CDR1 MNHEY and CDR2 SVGEGT come from the germline V gene. This CDR3 is 17 amino acids long. Losses at the gene ends were 2 bases for V and 2 bases for J; bases not matched to a gene: 10. The CDR3 DNA reads TGTGCCAGCAGTTACGCTGGGAAGACTAGCGGAGCCTACGAGCAGTACTTC. Residues: CASSYAGKTSGAYEQYF.

The chain carries TRBV6-2 or TRBV6-3 and TRBJ2-7; D remains ambiguous. V was shortened by 0 bases and J by 1 base, with 10 bases between the two germline ends. CDR3 length: 15 amino acids. The germline V gene encodes CDR1 MNHEY and CDR2 SVGEGT. CDR3 amino acids: CASSYSGAASYEQYF. CDR3 in DNA: TGTGCCAGCAGTTACTCCGGTGCCGCTTCCTACGAGCAGTACTTC.

The chain joins TRBV19 to TRBJ1-2; tentatively, D is TRBD1 (5 bases). The CDR3 loop spans 15 amino acids. Germline V gene sequence: CDR1 LNHDA, CDR2 SQIVND (reference sequence). Between the trimmed V and J ends, which lost 3 bases and 2 bases, there was a span of 13 bases. The CDR3 DNA reads TGTGCCAGTAGTATCGTAGCAGGGAGGAACTATGGCTACACCTTC. Translating gives CASSIVAGRNYGYTF.

CDR3 amino acids: CASSPRTGSHEQYF. The CDR3 nucleotides read TGTGCCAGCAGCCCGCGGACAGGGAGCCACGAGCAGTACTTC. The rearrangement uses TRBV7-9 and TRBJ2-7; 8 bases are a match to TRBD1. The CDR3 runs to 14 residues. CDR1 SEHNR and CDR2 FQNEAQ come from the germline V gene (reference sequence). V shed 5 bases, J shed 5 bases, and the junction held 8 bases outside the gene matches.

V is TRBV11-2 and J is TRBJ2-5, with D perhaps TRBD2 (5 bases). The CDR3 is made up of 16 amino acids. Germline V lookup: CDR1 SGHAT, CDR2 FQNNGV. V lost 3 bases, J lost 2 bases, and 16 bases lay in between. In DNA, the CDR3 is TGTGCCAGCAGCTTCATAGGTGGGAGTTTTCAAGAGACCCAGTACTTC. It specifies CASSFIGGSFQETQYF.

This clone was observed a single time. The chain has TRBV9 and TRBJ1-1, with 8 bases lining up with TRBD1. With V trimmed by 4 bases and J by 6 bases, 17 bases remained unmatched. Germline V gene data show CDR1 as SGDLS and CDR2 as YYNGEE. The CDR3 extends over 17 amino acids. The CDR3 sequence is CASSRLMAGTGLSEAFF. The CDR3 DNA is TGTGCCAGCAGCAGACTAATGGCGGGGACAGGCCTGTCTGAAGCTTTCTTT.

The chain combines TRBV5-6 with TRBJ2-1, with 8 bases aligning to TRBD2. Germline assignment: CDR1 SGHDT and CDR2 YYEEEE. This CDR3 region has 17 residues. Trimming took 4 bases from V and 1 from J; bases not matched to a gene: 10. This CDR3 reads CASSGPGGRRSYNEQFF. The CDR3 DNA follows: TGTGCCAGCAGCGGGCCGGGGGGGCGGAGGTCCTACAATGAGCAGTTCTTC.

The rearrangement joins TRBV7-2 to TRBJ2-2, with D possibly TRBD2 on 5 matching bases. Germline V gene data show CDR1 as SGHTA and CDR2 as FQGNSA. Trimming removed 6 bases at V and 3 bases at J, with 11 bases between. This CDR3 region has 14 residues. The CDR3 DNA reads TGTGCCAGCAGTTCGAGGGCAGACACCGGGGAGCTGTTTTTT. Residues: CASSSRADTGELFF.

V gene TRBV6-2 or TRBV6-3 combines with J gene TRBJ1-1; D not certain. The CDR3 contains 14 residues. Trimming took 5 bases from V and 1 from J, leaving 11 bases between them. In germline, CDR1 is MNHEY, CDR2 SVGEGT. CDR3 loop: CASSIWAPNTEAFF. The DNA for the CDR3 is TGTGCCAGCAGTATCTGGGCCCCGAACACTGAAGCTTTCTTT.

As for this clone: The same CDR3 also results from other DNA sequences found in this sample. The chain combines TRBV6-6 with TRBJ1-1, with a possible D match to TRBD1 (6 bases). Germline values: CDR1 MNHNY, CDR2 SVGAGI (reference sequence). Trimming cost V 6 bases and J 1 base, with 9 bases left between them. The CDR3 spans 13 residues. CDR3 bases: TGTGCCAGCAGCCCGACAGGGAACACTGAAGCTTTCTTT. Encoded protein: CASSPTGNTEAFF.

V is TRBV5-1 and J is TRBJ2-2; D remains ambiguous. Germline V CDR1 and CDR2: SGHRS, YFSETQ. The V gene lost 0 bases and the J gene lost 0 bases, with 9 bases spanning the gap. This CDR3 contains 16 residues. This CDR3 is CASSLELFANTGELFF. CDR3 nucleotide sequence: TGCGCCAGCAGCTTGGAGCTGTTCGCGAACACCGGGGAGCTGTTTTTT.

The chain couples TRBV6-5 to TRBJ1-5; TRBD1 is a possible D gene (5 bases). The CDR3 runs to 14 residues. In germline, CDR1 is MNHEY, CDR2 SVGAGI. The V and J ends lost 2 bases and 4 bases respectively, with 9 bases between them. The CDR3 here is CASSYGAGNQPQHF. The CDR3 DNA sequence: TGTGCCAGCAGTTACGGGGCAGGGAATCAGCCCCAGCATTTT.

The chain uses TRBV24-1 and TRBJ2-1; TRBD2 aligns across 14 bases. Germline-derived CDR1 and CDR2 are KGHDR and SFDVKD. With V trimmed by 3 bases and J by 6 bases, 12 bases remained unmatched. The CDR3 loop spans 19 amino acids. CDR3 DNA: TGTGCCACCAGTGATCTGATCCCGGGACTAGCGGGAGAGGGCAATGAGCAGTTCTTC. Amino acids: CATSDLIPGLAGEGNEQFF.

This clone occurred once. The V and J genes are TRBV18 and TRBJ2-3; a possible D gene is TRBD2 (6 bases). Trimming stripped 5 bases from V and 2 bases from J, with 14 bases between. Germline CDR1 and CDR2: KGHSH and LQKENI. CDR3 length: 15 residues. The CDR3 coding sequence is TGTGCCAGCTCAGATTATAGCGGACACACAGATACGCAGTATTTT. Translating gives CASSDYSGHTDTQYF.

The chain is built from TRBV7-2 and TRBJ2-4; D possibly corresponds to TRBD2 (6 bases). This CDR3 spans 14 amino acids. Germline V gene data show CDR1 as SGHTA and CDR2 as FQGNSA. V gave up 5 bases and J gave up 6 bases, with 14 bases separating them. Written as DNA, the CDR3 is TGTGCCAGCAGCCCCTCCCGGGGAGGAAACATTCAGTACTTC. This codes for CASSPSRGGNIQYF.

This sequence joins TRBV5-4 and TRBJ2-1; 8 bases line up with TRBD2. Trimming took 1 base from V and 10 from J; bases not matched to a gene: 7. This CDR3 spans 14 amino acids. CDR1 and CDR2 from the germline V gene are SGHNT and YYREEE (reference sequence). Written as DNA, the CDR3 is TGTGCCAGCAGCTTGAAACTAGCGGAGGTAGAGCAGTTCTTC. Its protein product is CASSLKLAEVEQFF.

The gene calls are TRBV28 and TRBJ2-1; 8 nucleotides line up with TRBD2. The length of the CDR3 is 14 residues. After removal of 1 base from V and 9 bases from J, the junction contained 5 bases not matched to a gene. The germline CDR1 and CDR2 sequences are MDHEN and SYDVKM. The CDR3 region has the DNA TGTGCCAGCAGTTTATTCGGGAGGGCCTCTGAGCAGTTCTTC. Amino acid sequence: CASSLFGRASEQFF.